Below, one T cell receptor beta chain is given with its context. Peripheral blood and lesional scalp punch biopsies were taken from alopecia areata patients. In germline, CDR1 is SNHLY, CDR2 FYNNEI. The CDR3 totals 12 residues. The V end was cut by 8 bases, the J end by 4 bases, with 11 bases between. These data originate in a study of CD8+ T cells in alopecia areata. Sequencing used cDNA as its template, made by extracting RNA and reverse transcribing it. The protocol was immunoSEQ multiplex PCR, while the TCRdb copy is restricted to in-frame clones and leaves out a portion. The repertoire holds approximately 150,000 clones, with about 67% as singletons.

The input for sequencing was CD8+ T cells sorted from blood, taken at week 0. The receptor comes from a human donor with alopecia areata. The V and J genes are TRBV2 and TRBJ1-2; D gene unclear. The CDR3 bases are TGTGCCAGCTTTAGCACCAGCTATGGCTACACCTTC. Protein product: CASFSTSYGYTF.